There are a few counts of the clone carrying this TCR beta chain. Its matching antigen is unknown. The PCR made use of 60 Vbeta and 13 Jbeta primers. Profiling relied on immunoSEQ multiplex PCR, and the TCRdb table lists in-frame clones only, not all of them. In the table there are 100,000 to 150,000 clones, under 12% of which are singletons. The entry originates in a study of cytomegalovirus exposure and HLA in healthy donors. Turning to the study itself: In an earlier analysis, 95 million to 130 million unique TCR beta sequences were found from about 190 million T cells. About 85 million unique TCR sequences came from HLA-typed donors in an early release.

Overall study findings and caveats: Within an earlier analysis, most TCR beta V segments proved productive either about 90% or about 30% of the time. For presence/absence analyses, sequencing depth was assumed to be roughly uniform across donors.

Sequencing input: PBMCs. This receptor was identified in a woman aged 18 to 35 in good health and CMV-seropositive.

CDR3 in amino acids: CASSTGVTEAFF. The CDR3 nucleotides read TGTGCCAGCAGTACAGGAGTCACTGAAGCTTTCTTT. The chain links TRBV6-6 to TRBJ1-1, with D possibly matching TRBD1 (5 bases). The ends were cut back, 5 bases at V and 4 bases at J, with 8 bases in the middle. The CDR3 spans 12 residues. Per germline, CDR1 MNHNY and CDR2 SVGAGI (reference sequence).